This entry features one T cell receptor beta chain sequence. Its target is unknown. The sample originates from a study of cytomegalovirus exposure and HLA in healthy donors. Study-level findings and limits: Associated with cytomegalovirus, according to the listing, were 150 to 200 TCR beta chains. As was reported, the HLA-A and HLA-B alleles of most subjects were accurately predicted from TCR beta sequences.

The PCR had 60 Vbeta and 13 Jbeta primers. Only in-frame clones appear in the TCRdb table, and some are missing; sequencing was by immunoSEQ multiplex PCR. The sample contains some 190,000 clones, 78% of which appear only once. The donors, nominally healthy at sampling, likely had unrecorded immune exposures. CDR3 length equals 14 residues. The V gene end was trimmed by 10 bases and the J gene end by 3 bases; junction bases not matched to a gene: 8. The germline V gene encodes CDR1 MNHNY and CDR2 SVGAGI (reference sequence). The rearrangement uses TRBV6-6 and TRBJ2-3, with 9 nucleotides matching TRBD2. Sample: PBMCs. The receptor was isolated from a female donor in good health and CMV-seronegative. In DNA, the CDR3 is TGTGCCACTCGAGATAGCGGGAGAACAGATACGCAGTATTTT. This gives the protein CATRDSGRTDTQYF.